The clone carrying this T cell receptor beta chain has a handful of counts. The antigen remains undetermined. The sample originates from a study of cytotoxic CD8 clonotypes in ibrutinib-treated CLL. About the study: Enrolment comprised approximately 10 relapsed/refractory and around 15 treatment-naive patients; 17 to 18 were IGHV unmutated. Following a median approximately eleven months of treatment, with a range of 6 to 36, response samples were taken.

This table comes from immunoSEQ multiplex PCR, and its TCRdb copy is limited to in-frame clones, with some not included. Among 50,000 to 75,000 clones listed, roughly 70% were seen once. The CDR3 length is 13 residues. Trimming removed 6 bases from V and 7 bases from J, with 13 bases in between. Germline V lookup: CDR1 MNHEY, CDR2 SVGAGI. General study points: Measured clonality at baseline was greater than in age-matched healthy donors and tracked with circulating CD8+ T-cell counts. Samples were collected at differing times from sustained-remission and progressing patients.

This receptor was obtained from a human donor with chronic lymphocytic leukemia. The genes are TRBV6-5 and TRBJ1-5, with a tentative D call TRBD1 (5 bases). Sequences were derived from PBMCs, sampled after 12 months of ibrutinib treatment. As DNA, the CDR3 is TGTGCCAGCAGAGATGGGAGGGACCAGCCCCAGCATTTT. Amino acid sequence: CASRDGRDQPQHF.